This TCR beta chain was documented in a study of CD8+CD57+ T cells in acquired aplastic anemia. As for the study in general: DNA recovered from sorted CD4+ and CD8+ cells had a mean of around 3.2 ug.

Study-wide results and caveats: Patient and control CD8+ Simpson's diversity was not significantly different.

Profiling that covered TCR beta VDJ and CDR3 relied on genomic DNA as its template. TCRdb recomputed calls from the reads with MiXCR, one row per CDR3 protein. Of approximately 250,000 distinct CDR3 sequences listed, 70% to 85% are singletons. Germline lookup yields CDR1 SQVTM and CDR2 ANQGSEA. The CDR3 is 13 amino acids. Regarding this clonotype: Antigen specificity is unknown. Mismatch with germline at one junction end may stem from a read error.

The sequenced patients had an expansion of CD8+CD57+ cells seen by flow cytometry. The source material was sorted CD4+, CD8+, or CD8+CD57+ T cells (not recorded which) from PBMCs. This sequence joins TRBV29-1 and TRBJ2-3; D may match TRBD1 or TRBD2 (5 bases each). The receptor was derived from a human donor with aplastic anemia. In DNA, the CDR3 is TGCGCCGGTGGGGAAGTGGGGACGGATACGCAGTATTTC. Residues: CAGGEVGTDTQYF.